This TCR beta chain was retrieved from a study of naive and memory T cell subsets. Study outcomes and limitations: TCR counts from RNA may reflect activation-linked expression changes.

As concerns this clonotype: Its specificity is unknown.

The V gene end was trimmed by 7 bases and the J gene end by 6 bases; junction bases not matched to a gene: 12. This CDR3 spans 15 amino acids. Germline CDR1 reads DFQATT; CDR2 reads SNEGSKA (reference sequence). The beta constant-region primer was an equimolar mix of two oligonucleotides covering TRBC1 and TRBC2. Four rounds of PCR amplified the ligated cDNA using nested alpha and beta constant-region primers plus SP2. An oligonucleotide with the SP2 primer and a 12-nucleotide UMI was ligated to the cDNA 3' end. TCRdb fed the UMI-ligation and nested PCR reads into MiXCR, producing one record per CDR3 protein. The sample consists of approximately 29,000 distinct CDR3 sequences, around 20% of them appearing once.

The specimen was effector memory CD4+ T cells from blood. Specified subset: effector memory, CD45RA- CD27-. The clonotype was recovered from a human donor in good health. This chain joins TRBV20-1 and TRBJ2-7; TRBD2 matches at 13 bases. CDR3: CSVSQLAGGPGEQYF. CDR3 DNA: TGCAGTGTCAGTCAACTAGCGGGAGGGCCGGGCGAGCAGTACTTC.